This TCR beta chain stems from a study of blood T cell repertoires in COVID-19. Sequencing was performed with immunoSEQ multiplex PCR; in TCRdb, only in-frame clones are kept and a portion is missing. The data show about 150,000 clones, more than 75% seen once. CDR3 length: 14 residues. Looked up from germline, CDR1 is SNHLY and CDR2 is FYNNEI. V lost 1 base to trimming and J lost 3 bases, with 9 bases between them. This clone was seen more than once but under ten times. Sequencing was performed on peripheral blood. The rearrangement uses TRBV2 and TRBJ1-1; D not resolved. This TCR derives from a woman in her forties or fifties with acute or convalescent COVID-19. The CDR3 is CASSEDSWDTEAFF. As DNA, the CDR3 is TGTGCCAGCAGTGAAGACAGTTGGGACACTGAAGCTTTCTTT.